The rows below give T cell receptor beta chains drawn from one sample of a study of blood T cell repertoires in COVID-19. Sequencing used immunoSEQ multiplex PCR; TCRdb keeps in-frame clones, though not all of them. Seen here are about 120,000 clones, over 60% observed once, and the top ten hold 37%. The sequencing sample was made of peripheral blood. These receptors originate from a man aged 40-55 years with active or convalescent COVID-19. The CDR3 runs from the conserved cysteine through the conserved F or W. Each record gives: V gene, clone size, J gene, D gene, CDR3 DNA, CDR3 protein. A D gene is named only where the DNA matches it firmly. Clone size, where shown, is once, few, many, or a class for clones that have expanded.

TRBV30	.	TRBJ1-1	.	TGTGCCTGGAACCGGACTCCGAACACTGAAGCTTTCTTT	CAWNRTPNTEAFF
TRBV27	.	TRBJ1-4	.	TGTGCCAGCAGTTTCCTAACTAATGAAAAACTGTTTTTT	CASSFLTNEKLFF
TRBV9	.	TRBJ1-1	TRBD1	TGTGCCAGCAGCGTAGACAGGGGCACTGAAGCTTTCTTT	CASSVDRGTEAFF
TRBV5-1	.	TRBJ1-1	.	TGCGCCAGCAGCTCCCGGACACCGTCGGCAGCTTTCTTT	CASSSRTPSAAFF
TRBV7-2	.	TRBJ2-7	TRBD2	TGTGCCAGCAGCAGAACTAGCGGGGAGCCCTACGAGCAGTACTTC	CASSRTSGEPYEQYF
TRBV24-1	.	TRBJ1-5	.	TGTGCCACCAGTGAAGCCATCTTTCAGCCCCAGCATTTT	CATSEAIFQPQHF
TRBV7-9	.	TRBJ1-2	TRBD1	TGTGCCAGCAGCACGGGACAGGGGGGCTATGGCTACACCTTC	CASSTGQGGYGYTF
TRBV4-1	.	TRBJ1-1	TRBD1	TGCGCCAGCAGCCAAGAGACAGGGTGGGACACTGAAGCTTTCTTT	CASSQETGWDTEAFF
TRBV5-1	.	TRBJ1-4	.	TGCGCCAGCAGCCCGGAGTCCGCAACTAATGAAAAACTGTTTTTT	CASSPESATNEKLFF
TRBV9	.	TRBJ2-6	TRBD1	TGTGCCAGCAGCGCGGGACAGGGTTTTTCTGGGGCCAACGTCCTGACTTTC	CASSAGQGFSGANVLTF
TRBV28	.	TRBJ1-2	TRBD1	TGTGCCAGCAGTTCGCCGGGACAGGGAGGTAACTATGGCTACACCTTC	CASSSPGQGGNYGYTF
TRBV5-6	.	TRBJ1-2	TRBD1	TGTGCCAGCAGCCTAACGACAGGGGAAGGCTACACCTTC	CASSLTTGEGYTF
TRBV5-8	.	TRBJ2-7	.	TGTGCCAGCAGCAGCAGGGTTAGCGAGCAGTACTTC	CASSSRVSEQYF
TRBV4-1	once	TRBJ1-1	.	TGCGCCAGCAGCCAAGCTGGAGTGACTAGGGACACTGAAGCTTTCTTT	CASSQAGVTRDTEAFF
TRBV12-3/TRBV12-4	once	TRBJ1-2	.	TGTGCCAGCAGCTCCACCAGTCACTATGGCTACACCTTC	CASSSTSHYGYTF
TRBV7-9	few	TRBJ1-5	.	TGTGCCAGCAGCTCAAGCTGGGGACGGGAACGCGGGATGCCCCAGCATTTT	CASSSSWGRERGMPQHF
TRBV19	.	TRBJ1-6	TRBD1	TGTGCCAGCGCGACAGGGGGCTTAAATTCACCCCTCCACTTT	CASATGGLNSPLHF
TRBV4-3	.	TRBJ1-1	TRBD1	TGCGCCAGCAGCGGACAGGCGGGCACTGAAGCTTTCTTT	CASSGQAGTEAFF
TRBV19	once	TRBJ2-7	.	TGTGCCAGTAGTCCGGGGGACCGACTACTGTACGAGCAGTACTTC	CASSPGDRLLYEQYF
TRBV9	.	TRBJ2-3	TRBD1	TGTGCCAGCAGCGTACGCACAGGGGGTGATACGCAGTATTTT	CASSVRTGGDTQYF
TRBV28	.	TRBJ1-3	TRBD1	TGTGCCAGCAGTTTCACCAGGGGGGGAAACACCATATATTTT	CASSFTRGGNTIYF
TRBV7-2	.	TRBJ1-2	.	TGTGCCAGCAGCGACCGGGCGGGCTCGAGGGGCTACACCTTC	CASSDRAGSRGYTF
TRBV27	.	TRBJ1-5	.	TGTGCCAGCAGTACTTACGGGACATTGGGCAATCAGCCCCAGCATTTT	CASSTYGTLGNQPQHF
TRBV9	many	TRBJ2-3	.	TGTGCCAGCAGCGTTCTGGGCCGCCAAGATACGCAGTATTTT	CASSVLGRQDTQYF
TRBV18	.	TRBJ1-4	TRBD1	TGTGCCAGCTCACCGACGGGACAGACTAATGAAAAACTGTTTTTT	CASSPTGQTNEKLFF
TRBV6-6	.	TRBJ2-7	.	TGTGCCAGCAGCCTCCCGAGAGGGTCCGGAGGCGAGCAGTACTTC	CASSLPRGSGGEQYF
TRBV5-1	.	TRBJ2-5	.	TGCGCCAGCAGCTTGGGACAGGGAGGCTTCCAAGAGACCCAGTACTTC	CASSLGQGGFQETQYF
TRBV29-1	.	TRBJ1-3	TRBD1	TGCAGCGTTGAGGGTGGGACAGGGGTCCCTGGAAACACCATATATTTT	CSVEGGTGVPGNTIYF
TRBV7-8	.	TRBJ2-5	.	TGTGCCAGCAGCTCCAGGGTTCTGTCAGAGACCCAGTACTTC	CASSSRVLSETQYF
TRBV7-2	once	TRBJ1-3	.	TGTGCCAGCAGCTTAGCCTCGGGGACTGGAAACACCATATATTTT	CASSLASGTGNTIYF